The 8 T cell receptor beta chains presented below share a single source sample, sequenced in a study of human T cells and chemical hapten exposure. TCRdb redid the calling of the RACE reads with MiXCR, one entry per CDR3 protein. The profile covers 90,000 to 110,000 distinct CDR3 sequences, with 9.2% appearing a single time and 2.5% to 3.5% taken by the ten largest. As for time point: patch test 2, 6 weeks after DPC sensitization. The treatment denotes: therapeutic diphenylcyclopropenone sensitization with weekly scalp DPC. Sample: whole blood, taken in connection with sensitization to the hapten diphenylcyclopropenone (DPC). The receptors here all came from a woman in her forties with alopecia areata. Some clones in this sample may be carry-over from other donors' samples.

Only a few counts were recorded for this clonotype. The chain couples TRBV6-2 or TRBV6-3 to TRBJ2-3; 11 bases are a match to TRBD1. The length of the CDR3 is 18 residues. Germline V gene lookup returns CDR1 MNHEY and CDR2 SVGEGT. V dropped 0 bases and J dropped 1; count of bases not matched to a gene: 6. The CDR3 sequence: CASSYSLPGQGGTDTQYF. DNA for the CDR3: TGTGCCAGCAGTTACTCCCTCCCGGGACAGGGGGGCACAGATACGCAGTATTTT.

The chain carries TRBV29-1 and TRBJ1-2; weak D call: TRBD1 (6 bases). V was pared by 7 bases and J by 0 bases, with 18 bases between. CDR3 length equals 15 residues. Germline V gene data show CDR1 as SQVTM and CDR2 as ANQGSEA. The CDR3 loop is CSAGDGQNPNYGYTF. CDR3 DNA: TGCAGCGCCGGGGATGGACAGAACCCTAACTATGGCTACACCTTC.

V is TRBV7-2 and J is TRBJ1-2; D unresolved. CDR1 is SGHTA and CDR2 is FQGNSA in the germline V gene. The CDR3 spans 14 residues. Trimming shortened V by 8 bases and J by 4 bases, and 17 bases separated the two germline ends. For the CDR3, the DNA is TGTGCCAGCGCCCCTGGCCCACAAACCTATGGCTACACCTTC. Protein product: CASAPGPQTYGYTF.

Many counts were recorded for this clonotype. V and J are TRBV7-9 and TRBJ1-6, with D possibly TRBD1 on 5 matching bases. CDR1 and CDR2 from the germline V gene are SEHNR and FQNEAQ (reference sequence). Trimming removed 3 bases from V and 10 bases from J, with 22 bases in between. The CDR3 has 17 amino acids. CDR3: CASSFRVRGIKQSPLHF. The CDR3 DNA is TGTGCCAGCAGCTTCCGTGTTCGGGGGATAAAGCAATCACCCCTCCACTTT.

V gene TRBV10-3 combines with J gene TRBJ2-3; D uncertain. CDR1 and CDR2 (germline): ENHRY, SYGVKD. V gave up 7 bases and J gave up 0 bases, with 5 bases separating them. CDR3 length: 12 residues. Here the CDR3 reads CAIKTSTDTQYF. In nucleotides, the CDR3 is TGTGCCATCAAAACTAGCACAGATACGCAGTATTTT.

The chain recombines TRBV7-9 with TRBJ2-1; 10 bases agree with TRBD2. V was pared by 3 bases and J by 6 bases, with 2 bases of the junction left unmatched. CDR3 length equals 14 residues. CDR1 and CDR2 from the germline V gene are SEHNR and FQNEAQ (reference sequence). The CDR3 loop is CASSFLAGGNEQFF. For the CDR3, the DNA is TGTGCCAGCAGCTTCTTAGCGGGGGGCAATGAGCAGTTCTTC.

The V and J genes are TRBV6-6 and TRBJ1-2, with unresolved D. This CDR3 has 12 residues. V lost 0 bases and J 8 bases, leaving 7 bases between the germline ends. From germline, CDR1 is MNHNY and CDR2 SVGAGI (reference sequence). CDR3 nucleotide sequence: TGTGCCAGCAGTTACTCGAGGGAAGGCTACACCTTC. This gives the protein CASSYSREGYTF.

This clonotype turned up a few times. The V call is TRBV29-1, the J call TRBJ1-3; no clear D. Germline CDR1 SQVTM, CDR2 ANQGSEA. V was cut by 5 bases and J by 3 bases, with 5 bases left in between. This CDR3 comprises 11 residues. The CDR3 nucleotides read TGCAGCGTTCGTGATGGAAACACCATATATTTT. Translation: CSVRDGNTIYF.